Below are 14 T cell receptor beta chains sequenced from a single sample in a study of blood T cell repertoires in COVID-19. Using immunoSEQ multiplex PCR, the repertoire was profiled, and TCRdb retains in-frame clones only, with some absent. The profile shows 80,000 or so clones, approximately 89% of them singletons. Sequencing was carried out using peripheral blood. The receptors were gathered from a man in his fifties with acute or convalescent COVID-19.

The V and J genes are TRBV24-1 and TRBJ2-1, with 8 bases that match TRBD2. The CDR3 runs to 14 residues. J gave up 10 bases and V 6 bases, and 10 bases lay outside the gene matches. The V gene's germline CDR1 is KGHDR and CDR2 SFDVKD. The chain's CDR3 is CATSLNSGKQEQFF. CDR3 DNA sequence: TGTGCCACCAGTCTCAATAGCGGGAAACAGGAGCAGTTCTTC.

This clone was detected once. This CDR3 is CASRRQADQPQHF. The CDR3 DNA sequence: TGTGCCAGTAGGAGACAGGCTGATCAGCCCCAGCATTTT. The chain has TRBV19 and TRBJ1-5; D might be TRBD1 (6 bases). The CDR3 is 13 amino acids. The germline V and J ends were trimmed by 6 bases and 5 bases, with 11 bases remaining between them. Germline CDR1 and CDR2: LNHDA and SQIVND (reference sequence).

This clone was detected only a few times. V gene TRBV11-2 combines with J gene TRBJ2-3, with 12 bases fitting TRBD2. J gave up 0 bases and V 5 bases, and 6 bases lay outside the gene matches. Germline V gene data show CDR1 as SGHAT and CDR2 as FQNNGV. The length of the CDR3 is 17 residues. The CDR3 sequence: CASSRRTSGDSTDTQYF. The CDR3 DNA reads TGTGCCAGCAGCCGTAGGACTAGCGGGGATAGCACAGATACGCAGTATTTT.

The CDR3 protein is CASSLKLQGNGYTF. CDR3 in DNA: TGTGCCAGCAGCTTAAAACTACAGGGAAATGGCTACACCTTC. This chain uses TRBV7-9 with TRBJ1-2, with a possible D match to TRBD1 (6 bases). From germline, CDR1 is SEHNR and CDR2 FQNEAQ (reference sequence). This CDR3 comprises 14 residues. Trimming shortened V by 2 bases and J by 6 bases, and 13 bases separated the two germline ends.

The chain links TRBV27 to TRBJ1-5; unclear D gene. Trimming removed 0 bases at V and 4 bases at J, with 4 bases between. The germline gives CDR1 MNHEY, CDR2 SMNVEV (reference sequence). The CDR3 has 13 residues. The CDR3 DNA is TGTGCCAGCAGTTTATCTGTAAATCAGCCCCAGCATTTT. Translated: CASSLSVNQPQHF.

This sequence joins TRBV3-1 (or the pseudogene TRBV3-2) and TRBJ2-3, with 7 nucleotides matching TRBD2. The CDR3 extends over 17 amino acids. V shed 4 bases and J 0 bases; nucleotides not matched to a gene: 10. Germline V gene data show CDR1 as LGHDT and CDR2 as YNNKEL (reference sequence). CDR3 region: CASSRNLVAGSTDTQYF. The CDR3 DNA follows: TGTGCCAGCAGCCGGAACCTCGTAGCGGGTAGCACAGATACGCAGTATTTT.

This chain uses TRBV9 with TRBJ2-3; D is perhaps TRBD2 (6 bases). Germline loops: CDR1 SGDLS, CDR2 YYNGEE. The CDR3 is made up of 20 amino acids. Trimming stripped 3 bases from V and 0 bases from J, with 26 bases between. CDR3 DNA sequence: TGTGCCAGCAGCGCCACCTTAGGATGGGGCGGGGCCTTGAGCACAGATACGCAGTATTTT. Translation gives CASSATLGWGGALSTDTQYF. Complete variable domain (other parts from reference TRBV9 and TRBJ2-3): DSGVTQTPKHLITATGQRVTLRCSPRSGDLSVYWYQQSLDQGLQFLIQYYNGEERAKGNILERFSAQQFPDLHSELNLSSLELGDSALYFCASSATLGWGGALSTDTQYFGPGTRLTVL.

This chain joins TRBV5-1 and TRBJ2-3; 8 bases agree with TRBD2. Germline loops: CDR1 SGHRS, CDR2 YFSETQ. Unmatched junction bases numbered 7, after V lost 7 bases and J lost 3 bases. The CDR3 contains 14 residues. Here the CDR3 DNA reads TGCGCCAGCCGTACCGGGACTAGTACAGATACGCAGTATTTT. It encodes CASRTGTSTDTQYF.

The rearrangement joins TRBV30 to TRBJ1-1; no clear D. Germline-derived CDR1 and CDR2 are GTSNPN and SVGIG (reference sequence). The V end lost 0 bases, the J end lost 6 bases, and 11 bases lay between the germline ends. The CDR3 has 13 residues. The CDR3 reads CAWSVEEGSEAFF. The DNA of the CDR3 is TGTGCCTGGAGTGTAGAGGAGGGCTCTGAAGCTTTCTTT.

J is TRBJ2-1 and V is TRBV6-5, with D unresolved. Germline loops: CDR1 MNHEY, CDR2 SVGAGI. V was shortened by 8 bases and J by 5 bases, with 19 bases between the two germline ends. CDR3 length: 15 residues. CDR3 coding DNA: TGTGCCAGCCATCCAAGGTCCTTAGGAGACAATGAGCAGTTCTTC. Amino acid sequence: CASHPRSLGDNEQFF.

This chain connects TRBV5-1 to TRBJ1-1; D might be TRBD1 (6 bases). Trimming removed 7 bases at V and 0 bases at J, with 16 bases between. CDR1 is SGHRS, CDR2 YFSETQ, per germline. CDR3 length equals 15 residues. The CDR3 is CASAPGHLMNTEAFF. The CDR3 DNA sequence: TGCGCCAGCGCCCCGGGACATCTCATGAACACTGAAGCTTTCTTT.

This clone showed up just a few times. The chain carries TRBV7-8 and TRBJ2-2; D ambiguous. This CDR3 has 16 amino acids. Germline V CDR1 and CDR2: SGHVS, FQNEAQ. V was clipped by 3 bases and J by 1 base, with 12 bases between them. Written as DNA, the CDR3 is TGTGCCAGCAGCTTTAGCTCGGGTGAGAACACCGGGGAGCTGTTTTTT. It translates to CASSFSSGENTGELFF.

This chain connects TRBV5-6 to TRBJ2-2; D is possibly TRBD2 (6 bases). This CDR3 is built from 13 residues. Trimming stripped 7 bases from V and 4 bases from J, with 11 bases between. Per the germline V gene, CDR1 is SGHDT and CDR2 is YYEEEE. The DNA of the CDR3 is TGTGCCAGCTTGGAGGGGACCACCGGGGAGCTGTTTTTT. The encoded protein is CASLEGTTGELFF.

As for this clone: The junction and the germline gene differ at one end; a read error may be behind it. V gene TRBV9 combines with J gene TRBJ2-1; D perhaps matches TRBD2 (6 bases). The CDR3 is 17 residues long. Germline loops: CDR1 SGDLS, CDR2 YYNGEE. The CDR3 sequence: CASSVGELGGNYHEQFF. The CDR3 coding sequence is TGTGCCAGCAGCGTAGGAGAACTGGGGGGTAACTACCATGAGCAGTTCTTC.